This T cell receptor (beta chain) was documented in a study of blood T cells in healthy people across ages. The authors ran a second PCR of roughly 6 to 11 cycles using a sample-barcoded 5' primer and a J-beta primer mix. Individual samples furnished no less than 2.5 million CDR3-containing paired-end reads apiece. TCRdb passed the 5' RACE reads through MiXCR, listing each CDR3 protein once. The data show 1 million or so distinct CDR3 sequences, 45% seen once. This CDR3 has 17 amino acids. The germline CDR1 and CDR2 sequences are SEHNR and FQNEAQ (reference sequence). Trimming took off 0 bases at V and 3 bases at J, with 15 bases between the two ends.

The chain uses TRBV7-9 and TRBJ1-5; TRBD1 might be the D (5 bases). The receptor was derived from a woman between 55 and 75 years old in good health. The sample consisted of blood. The CDR3 nucleotides read TGTGCCAGCAGCTTAGCCGGAGGAGACAGTGCCAATCAGCCCCAGCATTTT. It yields the protein CASSLAGGDSANQPQHF.